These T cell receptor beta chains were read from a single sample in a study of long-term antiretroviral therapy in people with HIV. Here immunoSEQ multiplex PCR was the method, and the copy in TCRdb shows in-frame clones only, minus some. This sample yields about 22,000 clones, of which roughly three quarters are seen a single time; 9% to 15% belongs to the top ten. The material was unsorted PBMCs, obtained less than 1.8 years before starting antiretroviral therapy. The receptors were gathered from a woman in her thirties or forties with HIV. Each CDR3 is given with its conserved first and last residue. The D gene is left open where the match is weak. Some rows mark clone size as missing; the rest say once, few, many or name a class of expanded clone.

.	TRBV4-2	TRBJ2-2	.	TGTGCCAGCACCCATGGTCGGGGCACCGGGGAGCTGTTTTTT	CASTHGRGTGELFF
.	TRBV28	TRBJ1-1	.	TGTGCCAGCAGTTTCCGCCTAGGGGACACTGAAGCTTTCTTT	CASSFRLGDTEAFF
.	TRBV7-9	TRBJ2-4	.	TGTGCCAGCAGCTCCACTATAGCCAAAAACATTCAGTACTTC	CASSSTIAKNIQYF
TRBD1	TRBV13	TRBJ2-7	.	TGTGCCAGCAGCCGACAGGGGTCCCCCTACGAGCAGTACTTC	CASSRQGSPYEQYF
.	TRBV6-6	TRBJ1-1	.	TGTGCCAGCAGCATACAGGCTGAAGCTTTCTTT	CASSIQAEAFF
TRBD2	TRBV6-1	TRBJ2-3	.	TGTGCCAGCAGTGTTCTAGCGGGGGAGTCTAGCACAGATACGCAGTATTTT	CASSVLAGESSTDTQYF
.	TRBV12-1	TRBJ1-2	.	TGTGCCAGCAGCTTAGTCACAGGGATGATGTATGGCTACACCTTC	CASSLVTGMMYGYTF
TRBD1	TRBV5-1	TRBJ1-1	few	TGCGCCAGCAGCTGGACCGGGACAGGGTTGAACGGCACTGAAGCTTTCTTT	CASSWTGTGLNGTEAFF
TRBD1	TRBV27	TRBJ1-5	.	TGTAACACAGGGGTTCAGCCCCAGCATTTT	CNTGVQPQHF
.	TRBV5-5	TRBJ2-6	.	TGTGCCAGCAGCTTTAGTCTTTCTGGGGCCAACGTCCTGACTTTC	CASSFSLSGANVLTF
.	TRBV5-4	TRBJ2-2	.	TGTGCCAGCAGCTTGTCAGGGGAGCTGTTTTTT	CASSLSGELFF
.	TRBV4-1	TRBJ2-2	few	TGCGCCAGCAGCCAAGGGGGTGGTCGTGGGGCCGGGGAGCTGTTTTTT	CASSQGGGRGAGELFF
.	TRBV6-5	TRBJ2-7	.	TGTGCCAGCAGTTACAGGAGGACCTACGAGCAGTACTTC	CASSYRRTYEQYF
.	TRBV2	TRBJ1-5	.	TGTGCCAGCAGTGTGGGCAATAGCAATCAGCCCCAGCATTTT	CASSVGNSNQPQHF
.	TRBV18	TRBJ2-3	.	TGTGCCAGCGAGACCATTGGGGGCTTCGCAGATACGCAGTATTTT	CASETIGGFADTQYF
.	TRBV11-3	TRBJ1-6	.	TGTGCCAGCAGCATCCGACAGGCAGGTTCACCCCTCCACTTT	CASSIRQAGSPLHF
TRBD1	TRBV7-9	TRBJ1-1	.	TGTGCCAGCAGCCAACAGGGGGGCACTGAAGCTTTCTTT	CASSQQGGTEAFF
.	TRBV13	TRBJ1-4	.	TGTGCCAGCTGCGGACCTCTGTGGAGAGTGGCTAATGAAAAACTGTTTTTT	CASCGPLWRVANEKLFF
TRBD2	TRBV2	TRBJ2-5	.	TGTGCCAGCAGTGTAGCGGGGACCCAAGAGACCCAGTACTTC	CASSVAGTQETQYF